Listed below are T cell receptor beta chains from one sample, sequenced in a study of shared clonotypes between healthy human individuals. Repertoires were generated with immunoSEQ multiplex PCR, while TCRdb's copy carries only in-frame clones and drops some. In the table there are about 510,000 clones, over 75% of which are singletons. The sequenced material came from PBMCs. Receptor source: a woman in her thirties or forties in good health. Some clones in this sample may be carry-over from other donors' samples. Each CDR3 is given with its conserved first and last residue. Each record gives: D gene, clone size, J gene, V gene, CDR3 DNA, CDR3 protein. A D gene is named only where the DNA matches it firmly. Size is omitted from some rows. Given values are once, few, many or a class for expanded clones.

d_call: TRBD1
clone_size: few
j_call: TRBJ1-1
v_call: TRBV28
cdr3_nt: TGTGCCAGCAGTTTATTGACAGGGGAGGCTTTCTTT
cdr3_aa: CASSLLTGEAFF

d_call: -
clone_size: many
j_call: TRBJ2-1
v_call: TRBV11-2
cdr3_nt: TGTGCCAGCAGCCCCCGGGAAGGGAGCGCCGCGGGCAATGAGCAGTTCTTC
cdr3_aa: CASSPREGSAAGNEQFF

d_call: TRBD2
clone_size: -
j_call: TRBJ2-1
v_call: TRBV5-1
cdr3_nt: TGCGCCAGCAGCCGGGGACTAGCGGACTACAATGAGCAGTTCTTC
cdr3_aa: CASSRGLADYNEQFF

d_call: -
clone_size: -
j_call: TRBJ1-5
v_call: TRBV15
cdr3_nt: TGTGCCACCAGCAGAGAAACCAGTACCAATCAGCCCCAGCATTTT
cdr3_aa: CATSRETSTNQPQHF

d_call: TRBD2
clone_size: few
j_call: TRBJ2-7
v_call: TRBV7-9
cdr3_nt: TGTGCCAGCAGCTTAGTTAGCGGGAGGAGTGCCTACGAGCAGTACTTC
cdr3_aa: CASSLVSGRSAYEQYF

d_call: -
clone_size: few
j_call: TRBJ1-2
v_call: TRBV30
cdr3_nt: TGTGCCTGGAGTCCGACAGGTGGTGGCTACACCTTC
cdr3_aa: CAWSPTGGGYTF

d_call: -
clone_size: many
j_call: TRBJ2-6
v_call: TRBV10-1
cdr3_nt: TGCGCCAGCAGGGGACCTGGGGTCCTGGGGGGGGCCAACGTCCTGACTTTC
cdr3_aa: CASRGPGVLGGANVLTF

d_call: -
clone_size: -
j_call: TRBJ2-1
v_call: TRBV27
cdr3_nt: TGTGCCAGCAGTTCGTCAACAGGCAATGAGCAGTTCTTC
cdr3_aa: CASSSSTGNEQFF

d_call: -
clone_size: -
j_call: TRBJ1-1
v_call: TRBV28
cdr3_nt: TGTGCCAGCAGGCTAGATCAAGGGTTCCCTGAAGCTTTCTTT
cdr3_aa: CASRLDQGFPEAFF

d_call: TRBD1
clone_size: -
j_call: TRBJ2-7
v_call: TRBV5-6
cdr3_nt: TGTGCCAGCAGCTTGGGGGGACAGTACGAGCAGTACTTC
cdr3_aa: CASSLGGQYEQYF

d_call: TRBD1
clone_size: many
j_call: TRBJ1-5
v_call: TRBV6-4
cdr3_nt: TGTGCCAGCAGTGAGACAGGGGGGAGCAATCAGCCCCAGCATTTT
cdr3_aa: CASSETGGSNQPQHF

d_call: TRBD1
clone_size: few
j_call: TRBJ1-1
v_call: TRBV6-6
cdr3_nt: TGTGCCAGCAGCAGGGGGGTGAGCACTGAAGCTTTCTTT
cdr3_aa: CASSRGVSTEAFF

d_call: TRBD2
clone_size: -
j_call: TRBJ2-1
v_call: TRBV11-2
cdr3_nt: TGTGCCAGCAGCTCCCAGGGACTAGTCTCCTACAATGAGCAGTTCTTC
cdr3_aa: CASSSQGLVSYNEQFF

d_call: TRBD2
clone_size: -
j_call: TRBJ2-1
v_call: TRBV5-1
cdr3_nt: TGCGCCAGCAGCTTGTTTAGCGGGAGAGCGGTGTACAATGAGCAGTTCTTC
cdr3_aa: CASSLFSGRAVYNEQFF

d_call: -
clone_size: -
j_call: TRBJ1-4
v_call: TRBV10-3
cdr3_nt: TGTGCCATCAGTGACAGGGGCACCGAAAAACTGTTTTTT
cdr3_aa: CAISDRGTEKLFF

d_call: TRBD2
clone_size: -
j_call: TRBJ2-7
v_call: TRBV30
cdr3_nt: TGTGCCTGGAGTCACAAGTGGGAGGGCTACGAGCAGTACTTC
cdr3_aa: CAWSHKWEGYEQYF

d_call: -
clone_size: once
j_call: TRBJ2-1
v_call: TRBV7-2
cdr3_nt: TGTGCCAGCAGCCCCGTGACTAGTGAGCAGTTCTTC
cdr3_aa: CASSPVTSEQFF

d_call: -
clone_size: -
j_call: TRBJ1-5
v_call: TRBV28
cdr3_nt: TGTGCCAGCCATACAGTGTCGGGTCAGCCCCAGCATTTT
cdr3_aa: CASHTVSGQPQHF

d_call: TRBD2
clone_size: -
j_call: TRBJ2-3
v_call: TRBV5-1
cdr3_nt: TGCGCCAGCAGCCCCGGGCTAGCGGGAAACACAGATACGCAGTATTTT
cdr3_aa: CASSPGLAGNTDTQYF

d_call: TRBD1
clone_size: -
j_call: TRBJ2-3
v_call: TRBV5-1
cdr3_nt: TGCGCCAGCAGCAGGGGACAGATCACAGATACGCAGTATTTT
cdr3_aa: CASSRGQITDTQYF

d_call: -
clone_size: -
j_call: TRBJ2-2
v_call: TRBV6-5
cdr3_nt: TGTGCCAGCAGTTACTCGATGGGACAAGACACCGGGGAGCTGTTTTTT
cdr3_aa: CASSYSMGQDTGELFF

d_call: TRBD1
clone_size: -
j_call: TRBJ2-3
v_call: TRBV2
cdr3_nt: TGTGCCAGCAGAATGACAGGGATAGGCACAGATACGCAGTATTTT
cdr3_aa: CASRMTGIGTDTQYF

d_call: TRBD2
clone_size: once
j_call: TRBJ2-1
v_call: TRBV6-1
cdr3_nt: TGTGCCAGCAGCGAAAGCGGGGGATCCTACAATGAGCAGTTCTTC
cdr3_aa: CASSESGGSYNEQFF

d_call: -
clone_size: -
j_call: TRBJ2-7
v_call: TRBV5-8
cdr3_nt: TGCGCCAGCAGCCAGGGATTATCGGGACTCCGGGCCGAGCAGTACTTC
cdr3_aa: CASSQGLSGLRAEQYF

d_call: TRBD2
clone_size: -
j_call: TRBJ2-5
v_call: TRBV19
cdr3_nt: TGTGCCAGTAGTATAGCGGCCGGGGAGGGGGAGACCCAGTACTTC
cdr3_aa: CASSIAAGEGETQYF

d_call: -
clone_size: -
j_call: TRBJ2-7
v_call: TRBV29-1
cdr3_nt: TGCAGCGCCGGTGAGGGCAGTGGCGACGAGCAGTACTTC
cdr3_aa: CSAGEGSGDEQYF

d_call: -
clone_size: -
j_call: TRBJ1-4
v_call: TRBV27
cdr3_nt: TGTGCCAGCAGTTTATCGTCAGCAACTAATGAAAAACTGTTTTTT
cdr3_aa: CASSLSSATNEKLFF

d_call: TRBD1
clone_size: -
j_call: TRBJ1-1
v_call: TRBV7-2
cdr3_nt: TGTGCCAGCACCAACAGGGGGCGCGTCACTGAAGCTTTCTTT
cdr3_aa: CASTNRGRVTEAFF

d_call: -
clone_size: -
j_call: TRBJ2-7
v_call: TRBV11-2
cdr3_nt: TGTGCCAGCAGCTTAGATCGGACAGACTACGAGCAGTACTTC
cdr3_aa: CASSLDRTDYEQYF

d_call: -
clone_size: few
j_call: TRBJ2-1
v_call: TRBV5-1
cdr3_nt: TGCGCCAGCAGCTCTTCCCCCGGTCCGGTTGTGCAGTTCTTC
cdr3_aa: CASSSSPGPVVQFF

d_call: TRBD2
clone_size: -
j_call: TRBJ2-5
v_call: TRBV11-1
cdr3_nt: TGTGCCAGCAGCTGGGCGGGAGAGCGGGAGACCCAGTACTTC
cdr3_aa: CASSWAGERETQYF

d_call: -
clone_size: -
j_call: TRBJ1-4
v_call: TRBV14
cdr3_nt: TGTGCCAGCAGCGTGCAATCAGGGGAAAAACTGTTTTTT
cdr3_aa: CASSVQSGEKLFF

d_call: TRBD1
clone_size: -
j_call: TRBJ1-5
v_call: TRBV19
cdr3_nt: TGTGCCACAAGACAGGGGGCAGGTGGCAATCAGCCCCAGCATTTT
cdr3_aa: CATRQGAGGNQPQHF

d_call: -
clone_size: -
j_call: TRBJ2-5
v_call: TRBV29-1
cdr3_nt: TGCAGCGTTGACTCCCGGGGAGAGACCCAGTACTTC
cdr3_aa: CSVDSRGETQYF

d_call: -
clone_size: -
j_call: TRBJ2-1
v_call: TRBV5-4
cdr3_nt: TGTGCCAGCAGCTTGGGGATTCTCTACAATGAGCAGTTCTTC
cdr3_aa: CASSLGILYNEQFF

d_call: -
clone_size: -
j_call: TRBJ2-2
v_call: TRBV4-2
cdr3_nt: TGTGCCAGCAGCCAAGATCCAGGCCAGTACGGGGAGCTGTTTTTT
cdr3_aa: CASSQDPGQYGELFF

d_call: TRBD2
clone_size: -
j_call: TRBJ2-3
v_call: TRBV6-4
cdr3_nt: TGTGCCAGCAGTACTACTAGCGCGGGAGGAGATGATACGCAGTATTTT
cdr3_aa: CASSTTSAGGDDTQYF

d_call: TRBD1
clone_size: -
j_call: TRBJ2-7
v_call: TRBV2
cdr3_nt: TGTGCCAGCAGTGAAGCGCAAGGGGGCGGCGACGAGCAGTACTTC
cdr3_aa: CASSEAQGGGDEQYF

d_call: TRBD1
clone_size: -
j_call: TRBJ2-7
v_call: TRBV11-3
cdr3_nt: TGTGCCAGCAGCTTAGATGGACAGGGGGCTGACGAGCAGTACTTC
cdr3_aa: CASSLDGQGADEQYF

d_call: -
clone_size: -
j_call: TRBJ2-7
v_call: TRBV29-1
cdr3_nt: TGCAGCGTCAACAAGGGGAGTTACGAGCAGTACTTC
cdr3_aa: CSVNKGSYEQYF

d_call: TRBD1
clone_size: -
j_call: TRBJ2-7
v_call: TRBV6-1
cdr3_nt: TGTGCCGGCATGGGGACAGGGACCTACGAGCAGTACTTC
cdr3_aa: CAGMGTGTYEQYF